This TCR beta chain is from a study of T-cell memory formation after mild COVID-19. V shed 2 bases, J shed 4 bases, and the junction held 11 bases outside the gene matches. This CDR3 is 16 amino acids long. Germline values: CDR1 SGHRS, CDR2 YFSETQ. This clonotype was detected only a few times. TCRdb reprocessed the 5' RACE reads with MiXCR, giving one entry per CDR3 protein. The sample yields 140,000 or so distinct CDR3 sequences, 15% to 20% seen once. The V gene is TRBV5-1, the J gene TRBJ1-2; 7 nucleotides align to TRBD1. Specimen: PBMCs or a T cell subset sorted from them (not recorded which). This sequence was found in an adult woman who had mild COVID-19 (a few samples of this study predate the infection). Cell type and time point are not known. The CDR3 sequence: CASSFAGRTGSYGYTF. CDR3 DNA: TGCGCCAGCAGCTTCGCCGGCCGGACAGGATCCTATGGCTACACCTTC.